The 20 T cell receptor beta chains below were found in one sample sequenced in a study of blood T cell repertoires in COVID-19. Profiling relied on immunoSEQ multiplex PCR, and the TCRdb table lists in-frame clones only, not all of them. The sample lists 400,000 or so clones; 70% to 90% were seen once. Sequencing used PBMCs or T cells enriched from blood (not recorded which). The receptors derive from a man aged 40-50 years in a cohort exposed to, infected with or recovered from COVID-19 (not recorded which).

V usage is TRBV3-1 (or the pseudogene TRBV3-2) and J usage is TRBJ1-3; TRBD1 is a possible D gene (6 bases). Germline V lookup: CDR1 LGHDT, CDR2 YNNKEL (reference sequence). Trimming removed 5 bases at V and 3 bases at J, with 14 bases between. This CDR3 region has 15 residues. The CDR3 nucleotides are TGTGCCAGCAGCACTCGCACAGGGATTGGAAACACCATATATTTT. Protein product: CASSTRTGIGNTIYF.

CDR3 DNA: TGTGCCAGCAGCCTTCTTGGTGGGGGCCAGGTCGGAGCTTTCTTT. It encodes CASSLLGGGQVGAFF. This chain links TRBV7-9 with TRBJ1-1; TRBD1 is a possible D gene (6 bases). V shed 5 bases and J shed 10 bases, with 23 bases lying between them. The CDR3 extends over 15 amino acids. The germline CDR1 and CDR2 sequences are SEHNR and FQNEAQ (reference sequence).

This clone was counted only a few times. V and J are TRBV6-4 and TRBJ1-5, with 9 bases matching TRBD1. V lost 6 bases, J lost 2 bases, and 17 bases stayed unmatched. The CDR3 is 19 amino acids. Germline V gene lookup returns CDR1 MRHNA and CDR2 SNTAGT. DNA for the CDR3: TGTGCCAGCAGACTGCGACCGGGACAGGGCGTACGCCGCAATCAGCCCCAGCATTTT. This codes for CASRLRPGQGVRRNQPQHF.

The V call is TRBV6-1, the J call TRBJ2-7; 7 bases match TRBD1. The CDR3 has 15 residues. CDR1 and CDR2 from the germline V gene are MNHNS and SASEGT. V dropped 3 bases and J dropped 1; count of bases not matched to a gene: 6. The CDR3 DNA is TGTGCCAGCAGTGAGGTAGGGACAGAATCCTACGAGCAGTACTTC. This translates into CASSEVGTESYEQYF.

The chain combines TRBV29-1 with TRBJ1-1, with TRBD1 as a possible D gene (5 bases). Trimming pared 1 base from V and 10 bases from J, leaving 10 bases between. In germline, CDR1 is SQVTM, CDR2 ANQGSEA. There are 11 residues in the CDR3. The CDR3 DNA sequence: TGCAGCGTTGAAGTGGGGGGGGGAGCTTTCTTT. Translating it yields CSVEVGGGAFF. The full variable domain, rest sourced from reference TRBV29-1 and TRBJ1-1, is SAVISQKPSRDICQRGTSLTIQCQVDSQVTMMFWYRQQPGQSLTLIATANQGSEATYESGFVIDKFPISRPNLTFSTLTVSNMSPEDSSIYLCSVEVGGGAFFGQGTRLTVV.

The CDR3: CASSHLQGRNTEAFF. CDR3 in DNA: TGCGCCAGCAGCCACCTACAGGGAAGGAACACTGAAGCTTTCTTT. This rearrangement joins TRBV5-1 to TRBJ1-1, with D possibly being TRBD1 (6 bases). The CDR3 is 15 amino acids. Germline-derived CDR1 and CDR2 are SGHRS and YFSETQ. Trimming took 4 bases from V and 1 from J, leaving 14 bases between them. Together with reference TRBV5-1 and TRBJ1-1, the CDR3 gives the full variable domain: KAGVTQTPRYLIKTRGQQVTLSCSPISGHRSVSWYQQTPGQGLQFLFEYFSETQRNKGNFPGRFSGRQFSNSRSEMNVSTLELGDSALYLCASSHLQGRNTEAFFGQGTRLTVV.

J is TRBJ2-3 and V is TRBV5-1, with D perhaps TRBD1 (6 bases). Germline V gene data show CDR1 as SGHRS and CDR2 as YFSETQ. The CDR3 runs to 16 residues. Trimming removed 0 bases at V and 0 bases at J, with 11 bases between. The CDR3 coding sequence is TGCGCCAGCAGCTTGGTAGGGACACCTAGCACAGATACGCAGTATTTT. Protein: CASSLVGTPSTDTQYF.

The rearrangement uses TRBV6-5 and TRBJ2-2, with no clear D. Deletions cut 6 bases from V and 1 base from J, with 9 bases between. The V gene's germline CDR1 is MNHEY and CDR2 SVGAGI. The CDR3 loop spans 14 amino acids. CDR3 nucleotide sequence: TGTGCCAGCAGCCGAACACAGAACACCGGGGAGCTGTTTTTT. This encodes CASSRTQNTGELFF.

The chain has TRBV5-1 and TRBJ2-7; tentatively, D is TRBD2 (5 bases). Germline V CDR1 and CDR2: SGHRS, YFSETQ. This CDR3 comprises 14 residues. The V gene lost 0 bases and the J gene lost 5 bases, with 12 bases spanning the gap. The CDR3 coding sequence is TGCGCCAGCAGCTTGGGAGTCATCGGGAACGAGCAGTACTTC. The encoded protein is CASSLGVIGNEQYF.

This clone was seen once. V and J are TRBV3-1 (or the pseudogene TRBV3-2) and TRBJ1-4; 8 bases line up with TRBD1. Germline trimming cut 3 bases from V and 6 bases from J; bases unmatched to any gene: 6. Germline V gives CDR1 LGHDT, CDR2 YNNKEL (reference sequence). This CDR3 has 15 amino acids. CDR3 nucleotides: TGTGCCAGCAGCCACTCAGGGGGCCGGGATGAAAAACTGTTTTTT. Encoded protein: CASSHSGGRDEKLFF.

The V and J genes are TRBV7-6 and TRBJ2-1, with unresolved D. The CDR3 consists of 13 residues. V lost 5 bases and J lost 10, with 15 bases in between. The germline V gene encodes CDR1 SGHVS and CDR2 FNYEAQ. CDR3 amino acids: CASSQTVGLEQFF. The CDR3 DNA sequence: TGTGCCAGCAGCCAAACGGTTGGTTTAGAGCAGTTCTTC.

The rearrangement joins TRBV3-1 (or the pseudogene TRBV3-2) to TRBJ2-3; 14 bases fit TRBD2. Unmatched junction bases numbered 6, after V lost 4 bases and J lost 3 bases. The CDR3 is 17 residues long. Germline CDR1 and CDR2: LGHDT and YNNKEL (reference sequence). The CDR3 nucleotides are TGTGCCAGCAGCCCATCCGGGACTAGCGGGAGTACAGATACGCAGTATTTT. Amino acids: CASSPSGTSGSTDTQYF.

The V and J genes are TRBV5-4 and TRBJ2-3; D ambiguous. The CDR3 contains 13 residues. The ends were cut back, 3 bases at V and 4 bases at J, with 9 bases in the middle. The germline V gene encodes CDR1 SGHNT and CDR2 YYREEE (reference sequence). For the CDR3, the DNA is TGTGCCAGCAGCTCGGTTCCCCCAGATACGCAGTATTTT. Encoded protein: CASSSVPPDTQYF.

V is TRBV7-3 and J is TRBJ2-7; 8 bases line up with TRBD2. CDR3 length: 13 residues. Losses at the gene ends were 5 bases for V and 3 bases for J; bases not matched to a gene: 3. The germline V gene encodes CDR1 SGHTA and CDR2 FQGTGA. Written as DNA, the CDR3 is TGTGCCAGCAGCCCCCGGGGGGGCTACGAGCAGTACTTC. Protein product: CASSPRGGYEQYF. The full variable domain, in which reference TRBV7-3 and TRBJ2-7 provide the parts outside the CDR3, is GAGVSQTPSNKVTEKGKYVELRCDPISGHTALYWYRQSLGQGPEFLIYFQGTGAADDSGLPNDRFFAVRPEGSVSTLKIQRTERGDSAVYLCASSPRGGYEQYFGPGTRLTVT.

The chain is built from TRBV6-5 and TRBJ2-7, with TRBD2 matching 8 bases. CDR3 length equals 14 residues. V was clipped by 5 bases and J by 3 bases; unmatched bases: 6. Looked up from germline, CDR1 is MNHEY and CDR2 is SVGAGI. CDR3 sequence (DNA): TGTGCCAGCAGTCTTATTAGCGGGAACTACGAGCAGTACTTC. This sequence encodes CASSLISGNYEQYF.

The chain recombines TRBV2 with TRBJ1-3, with a possible D match to TRBD1 (5 bases). Between the trimmed V and J ends, which lost 4 bases and 2 bases, there was a span of 9 bases. The germline V gene has CDR1 SNHLY and CDR2 FYNNEI. This CDR3 spans 14 amino acids. As DNA, the CDR3 is TGTGCCAGCAGTGCCGGGGGAACTGGAAACACCATATATTTT. Its protein product is CASSAGGTGNTIYF.

J is TRBJ2-1 and V is TRBV28, with D hard to call. Germline CDR1 MDHEN, CDR2 SYDVKM. The CDR3 contains 11 residues. Trimming pared 2 bases from V and 8 bases from J, leaving 4 bases between. The CDR3 loop is CASSLLDEQFF. The CDR3 coding sequence is TGTGCCAGCAGTTTACTTGATGAGCAGTTCTTC.

The chain uses TRBV5-1 and TRBJ2-4; 9 nucleotides line up with TRBD2. V gave up 0 bases and J gave up 10 bases; unmatched junction bases: 23. The germline gives CDR1 SGHRS, CDR2 YFSETQ. This CDR3 comprises 20 residues. In DNA form, the CDR3 reads TGCGCCAGCAGCTTGGACCCCACTCATGGCGGGAGGGCCTCTGCGGTTATTCAGTACTTC. Encoded protein: CASSLDPTHGGRASAVIQYF.

This clone turned up a few times. The rearrangement uses TRBV19 and TRBJ2-1, with D maybe TRBD2 (6 bases). The CDR3 covers 14 residues. The ends were cut back, 4 bases at V and 3 bases at J, with 10 bases in the middle. The germline V gene has CDR1 LNHDA and CDR2 SQIVND (reference sequence). The chain's CDR3 is CASSRDWNYNEQFF. The CDR3 nucleotides read TGTGCCAGTAGTAGGGACTGGAACTACAATGAGCAGTTCTTC.

This sequence joins TRBV18 and TRBJ1-2, with 11 bases lining up with TRBD1. The CDR3 has 17 residues. In germline, CDR1 is KGHSH, CDR2 LQKENI. V lost 3 bases, J lost 3 bases, and 9 bases stayed unmatched. DNA for the CDR3: TGTGCCAGCTCACCCATACTTCCGGGACAGGGGGACTATGGCTACACCTTC. Translation gives CASSPILPGQGDYGYTF.